This T cell receptor beta chain was obtained from a study of OX40 agonist ivuxolimab in advanced cancers. Whole-study context: An agonistic anti-OX40 (CD134) antibody, ivuxolimab, was used to treat the patients. Partial responses were seen in three patients, one with hepatocellular carcinoma and two with cutaneous melanoma. Study-wide points: Certain nonresponding patients likewise had low normalized T-cell clonal expansion.

About this clone itself: The antigen remains unidentified.

Germline loops: CDR1 SNHLY, CDR2 FYNNEI. The CDR3 totals 13 residues. V gave up 4 bases and J gave up 5 bases, with 11 bases separating them. Repertoires were generated with immunoSEQ multiplex PCR, while TCRdb's copy carries only in-frame clones and drops some. Of some 62,000 clones listed, 80% to 90% are singletons. V is TRBV2 and J is TRBJ1-2, with D perhaps matching TRBD1 (6 bases). The source is an adult with an advanced solid tumor such as melanoma, head and neck, liver or kidney cancer. Material: CD4+ or CD8+ T cells sorted from blood, obtained in a trial of the OX40 agonist ivuxolimab. As DNA, the CDR3 is TGTGCCAGCAGTGTCAGGGGTTGGTATGGCTACACCTTC. Protein product: CASSVRGWYGYTF.